This T cell receptor beta chain comes out of a study of cytomegalovirus exposure and HLA in healthy donors. CDR3 length: 15 residues. Germline V gene sequence: CDR1 LNHNV, CDR2 YYDKDF (reference sequence). The V and J ends lost 5 bases and 4 bases respectively, with 16 bases between them. 13 Jbeta primers and 60 Vbeta primers were used for the PCR. Profiled with immunoSEQ multiplex PCR; TCRdb holds only in-frame clones, not every one. This table holds about 68,000 clones, roughly four fifths found once. Sequenced: PBMCs. The clonotype originates from a human donor in good health. The chain couples TRBV15 to TRBJ2-3; D possibly corresponds to TRBD1 (6 bases). DNA of the CDR3: TGTGCCACCAGCGCCCTCCAACAGGGTGCAGATACGCAGTATTTT. Translating gives CATSALQQGADTQYF.